This paragraph reports one TCR beta chain. Assay used: immunoSEQ multiplex PCR; TCRdb lists only in-frame clones, some missing. The sample has around 200,000 clones, about nine tenths seen once; the top ten hold less than 1.6%. This entry comes from a study of control samples from healthy donors and cancer patients. Germline CDR1 reads SGHNT; CDR2 reads YENEEA. The CDR3 runs 14 residues. The V gene lost 0 bases and the J gene lost 0 bases, with 6 bases spanning the gap. This TCR derives from a woman aged 30 to 39 in good health. This sequence joins TRBV11-3 and TRBJ2-7; D remains unclear. The source material was blood. The CDR3 DNA is TGTGCCAGCAGCTTAGAAAACCTCTCCTACGAGCAGTACTTC. This gives the protein CASSLENLSYEQYF.